The text below deals with one T cell receptor beta chain. It has no known antigen specificity. Base-call qualities are not available, and no considerably larger clone is one nucleotide away. This record comes from a study of blood T cell repertoires in COVID-19 (dated by TCRdb to the early 2020s). About the investigation overall: Samples covering the acute and convalescent phases of COVID-19 were provided by collaborators in the United States, Italy and Spain. The prospective study material was composed of cDNA or gDNA derived from T cells, B-cell-depleted T cells, or PBMCs. Subjects who had been exposed to COVID-19, were actively infected with it, or had recovered from it provided the deeply sampled blood TCRbeta repertoires that made up the dataset. The repertoires were released in a freely available public database meant as a resource for research on the immune response to SARS-CoV-2. Samples were obtained from the ongoing ImmuneRACE study (first 160 participants) and from roughly 1,300 subjects provided by 6 global collaborators. Sample metadata almost always included a de-identified subject ID, COVID-19 status, age in years and sex. Where available, HLA class I and class II types were taken from metadata supplied by the sample provider and were not determined by assay-based typing.

TCRbeta CDR3 regions were amplified from genomic DNA by means of the immunoSEQ Assay, a bias-controlled multiplex PCR. As for how the authors treated the data: Nucleated cell counts per sample were estimated from amplification of reference gene primers within the assay. To quantify the absolute abundance of each unique TCRbeta CDR3 rearrangement, sequence reads were collapsed and filtered. For each sample, productive Simpson clonality was calculated as the square root of Simpson's diversity index across productive rearrangements. TCRdb carries this immuneACCESS record with in-frame sequences only. Its versions omit some clonotypes, under half of them owing to an unresolved V gene in the studies checked, with the rest unexplained. That table is the source of V, J and clone size, and D and trimming were worked out from the DNA. The sample table records roughly 360,000 clones; more than 75% of these occur just once. The ten most abundant clones make up roughly 0.97% of the sample.

Enrolling through a virtual design, the prospective study's participants ranged in age from about 18 to 89 years and lived across some 22 United States geographic areas. To assign participants to cohorts, the prospective study relied on clinical history that participants themselves reported in a screening survey and a study questionnaire. In the prospective study, mobile phlebotomists collected whole blood, serum and a nasopharyngeal or oropharyngeal swab from each participant. Participants in the prospective study had the option to provide additional blood draws and questionnaires over a roughly 2-month period. Blood samples from the prospective study were shipped frozen or at room temperature prior to DNA extraction. Overall study results and their limits: Clinical and demographic metadata were provided uncurated, with the amount varying by source and participant.

This receptor was identified in a woman younger than 45 with acute COVID-19. Source material: PBMCs or T cells enriched from blood (not recorded which).

The nucleotides are TGTGCCAGCAGCCAAGGGGCAGCCGCTGGAAACACCATATATTTT. It encodes CASSQGAAAGNTIYF. The chain links TRBV3-1 (or the pseudogene TRBV3-2) with TRBJ1-3, with no confidently assigned D gene. The CDR3 starts with the cysteine, ends with the phenylalanine, and has 15 residues. Here the CDR3 DNA is all that survives: 45 bases in frame from base 1. V is cut by 1 base and J by 2 bases, and the space between the germline ends is 9 bases. The germline V gene encodes CDR1 LGHDT and CDR2 YNNKEL (reference sequence).